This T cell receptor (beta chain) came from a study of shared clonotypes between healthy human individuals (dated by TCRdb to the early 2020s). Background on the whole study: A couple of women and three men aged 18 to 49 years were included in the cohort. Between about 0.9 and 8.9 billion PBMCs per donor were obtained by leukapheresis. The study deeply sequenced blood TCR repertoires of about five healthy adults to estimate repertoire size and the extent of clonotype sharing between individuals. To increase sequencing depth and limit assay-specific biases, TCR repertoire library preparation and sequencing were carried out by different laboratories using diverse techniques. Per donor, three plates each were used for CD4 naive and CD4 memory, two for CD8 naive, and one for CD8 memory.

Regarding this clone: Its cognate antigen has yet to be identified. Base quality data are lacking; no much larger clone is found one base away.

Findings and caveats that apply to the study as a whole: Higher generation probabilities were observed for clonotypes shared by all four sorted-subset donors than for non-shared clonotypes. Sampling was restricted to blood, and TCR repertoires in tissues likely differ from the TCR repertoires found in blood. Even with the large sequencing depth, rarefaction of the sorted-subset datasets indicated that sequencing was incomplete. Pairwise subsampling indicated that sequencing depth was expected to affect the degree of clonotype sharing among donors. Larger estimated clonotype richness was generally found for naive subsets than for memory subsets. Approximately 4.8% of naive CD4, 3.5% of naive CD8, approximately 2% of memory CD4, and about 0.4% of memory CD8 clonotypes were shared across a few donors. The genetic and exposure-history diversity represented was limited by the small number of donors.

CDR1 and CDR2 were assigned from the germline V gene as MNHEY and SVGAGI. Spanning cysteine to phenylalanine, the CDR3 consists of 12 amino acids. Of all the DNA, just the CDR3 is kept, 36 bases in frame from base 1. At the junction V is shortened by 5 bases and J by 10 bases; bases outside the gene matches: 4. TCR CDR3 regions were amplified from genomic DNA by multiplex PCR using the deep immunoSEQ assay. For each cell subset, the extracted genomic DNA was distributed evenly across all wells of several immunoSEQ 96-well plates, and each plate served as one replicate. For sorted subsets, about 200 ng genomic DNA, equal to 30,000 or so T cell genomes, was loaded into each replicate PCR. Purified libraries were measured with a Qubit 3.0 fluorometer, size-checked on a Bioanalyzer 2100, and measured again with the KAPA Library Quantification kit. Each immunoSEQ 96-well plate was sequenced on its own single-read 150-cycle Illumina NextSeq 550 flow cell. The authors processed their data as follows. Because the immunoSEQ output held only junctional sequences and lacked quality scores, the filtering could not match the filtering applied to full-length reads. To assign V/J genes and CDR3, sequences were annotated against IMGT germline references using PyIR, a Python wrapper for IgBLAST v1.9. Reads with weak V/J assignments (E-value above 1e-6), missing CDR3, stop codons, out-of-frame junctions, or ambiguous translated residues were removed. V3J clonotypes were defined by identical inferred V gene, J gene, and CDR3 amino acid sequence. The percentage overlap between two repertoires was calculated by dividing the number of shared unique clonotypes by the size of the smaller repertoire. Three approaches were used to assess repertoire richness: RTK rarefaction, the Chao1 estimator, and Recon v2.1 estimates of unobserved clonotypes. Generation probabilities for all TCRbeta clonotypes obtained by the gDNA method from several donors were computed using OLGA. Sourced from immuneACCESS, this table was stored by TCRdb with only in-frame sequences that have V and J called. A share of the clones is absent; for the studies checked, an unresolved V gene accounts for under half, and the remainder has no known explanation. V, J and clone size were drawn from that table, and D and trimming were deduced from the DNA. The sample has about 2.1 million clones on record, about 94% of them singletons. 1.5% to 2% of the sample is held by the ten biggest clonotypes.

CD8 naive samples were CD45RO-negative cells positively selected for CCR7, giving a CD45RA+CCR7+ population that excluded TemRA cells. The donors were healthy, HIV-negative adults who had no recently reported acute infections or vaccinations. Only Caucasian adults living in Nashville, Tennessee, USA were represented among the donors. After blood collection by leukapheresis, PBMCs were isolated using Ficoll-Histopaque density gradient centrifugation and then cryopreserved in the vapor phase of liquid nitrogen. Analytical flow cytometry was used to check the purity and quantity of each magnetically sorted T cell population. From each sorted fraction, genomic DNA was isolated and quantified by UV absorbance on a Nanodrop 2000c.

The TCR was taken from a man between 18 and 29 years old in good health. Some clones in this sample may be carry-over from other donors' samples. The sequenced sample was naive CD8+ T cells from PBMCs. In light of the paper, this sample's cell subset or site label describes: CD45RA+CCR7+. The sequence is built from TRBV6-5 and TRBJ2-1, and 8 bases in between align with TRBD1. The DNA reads TGTGCCAGCAGTCCGGACAGGGTCGAGCAGTTCTTC. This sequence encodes CASSPDRVEQFF.